The next 27 T cell receptor beta chains were all read from a single sample in a study of blood T cell repertoires in COVID-19. The protocol was immunoSEQ multiplex PCR, while the TCRdb copy is restricted to in-frame clones and leaves out a portion. The data hold approximately 300,000 clones, with approximately 86% observed a single time. Sequenced input: PBMCs or T cells enriched from blood (not recorded which). The receptors were sampled from a young woman who had recovered from COVID-19.

This chain links TRBV12-3 or TRBV12-4 with TRBJ1-2, with D possibly TRBD1 on 5 matching bases. V was shortened by 6 bases and J by 4 bases, with 12 bases between the two germline ends. This CDR3 comprises 13 residues. This CDR3 is CASSPDRSYGYTF. The CDR3 coding sequence is TGTGCCAGCAGCCCTGACAGATCCTATGGCTACACCTTC.

This sequence joins TRBV19 and TRBJ1-5, with TRBD1 identical over 7 bases. The CDR3 loop spans 15 amino acids. The V gene end was trimmed by 2 bases and the J gene end by 6 bases; junction bases not matched to a gene: 7. In germline, CDR1 is LNHDA, CDR2 SQIVND (reference sequence). The CDR3 spells CASSINKGAVQPQHF. CDR3 in DNA: TGTGCCAGTAGTATAAATAAGGGGGCGGTTCAGCCCCAGCATTTT.

This chain connects TRBV2 to TRBJ2-2, with TRBD2 matching 9 bases. V was clipped by 4 bases and J by 3 bases; unmatched bases: 3. Germline V gene lookup returns CDR1 SNHLY and CDR2 FYNNEI. The CDR3 has 15 residues. The CDR3 protein is CASSVTSGDTGELFF. CDR3 nucleotides: TGTGCCAGCAGTGTGACTAGCGGAGACACCGGGGAGCTGTTTTTT.

This chain joins TRBV14 and TRBJ2-3; 9 nucleotides agree with TRBD2. This CDR3 comprises 16 residues. Germline CDR1 SGHDN, CDR2 FVKESK. The V segment lost 4 bases and the J segment 3 bases; nucleotides outside the gene matches: 8. CDR3 in amino acids: CASSPTSGGKTDTQYF. In DNA, the CDR3 is TGTGCCAGCAGCCCCACGAGCGGGGGGAAAACAGATACGCAGTATTTT.

The CDR3 DNA reads TGTGCCACCAGCAGAGGGGGGGATGAGCAGTTCTTC. It yields the protein CATSRGGDEQFF. The chain links TRBV15 to TRBJ2-1, with TRBD2 as a possible D gene (6 bases). V was cut by 1 base and J by 8 bases, with 6 bases left in between. The CDR3 sequence is 12 residues long. Germline CDR1 reads LNHNV; CDR2 reads YYDKDF (reference sequence).

This sequence joins TRBV7-2 and TRBJ2-7; D perhaps matches TRBD2 (7 bases). CDR3 length: 15 amino acids. Trimming left V 7 bases short and J 2 bases short, with 18 bases between. Germline V CDR1 and CDR2: SGHTA, FQGNSA. The CDR3 sequence is CASTSRGGGTYEQYF. In DNA form, the CDR3 reads TGTGCCAGCACCTCCAGGGGCGGGGGAACCTACGAGCAGTACTTC.

J is TRBJ2-7 and V is TRBV5-1; no definite D call. Per germline, CDR1 SGHRS and CDR2 YFSETQ. V shed 2 bases and J shed 0 bases, with 6 bases lying between them. The CDR3 runs 13 residues. DNA for the CDR3: TGCGCCAGCAGCTTACTAAGCTCCTACGAGCAGTACTTC. It codes for CASSLLSSYEQYF.

This clone was counted only a few times. The rearrangement uses TRBV6-5 and TRBJ1-6; 7 positions match TRBD1. Germline CDR1 reads MNHEY; CDR2 reads SVGAGI. The CDR3 loop spans 13 amino acids. V shed 5 bases and J 7 bases; nucleotides not matched to a gene: 2. CDR3 in amino acids: CASSPTGNSPLHF. The CDR3 DNA is TGTGCCAGCAGTCCGACAGGGAATTCACCCCTCCACTTT.

The chain joins TRBV11-2 to TRBJ2-2, with D tentatively TRBD1 (5 bases). This CDR3 has 12 amino acids. Germline lookup yields CDR1 SGHAT and CDR2 FQNNGV. V lost 6 bases to trimming and J lost 6 bases, with 8 bases between them. The CDR3 DNA is TGTGCCAGCAGAAGACAGCCCGGGGAGCTGTTTTTT. Protein sequence: CASRRQPGELFF.

This clone occurred a few times. This chain joins TRBV11-2 and TRBJ2-3; D gene unclear. The CDR3 covers 12 residues. The germline V gene encodes CDR1 SGHAT and CDR2 FQNNGV. Trimming removed 5 bases from V and 0 bases from J, with 3 bases in between. The CDR3 here is CASSPSTDTQYF. CDR3 nucleotide sequence: TGTGCCAGCAGCCCTAGCACAGATACGCAGTATTTT.

This clone came up a few times. The CDR3 protein is CASSLSGGRNSPLHF. In DNA form, the CDR3 reads TGTGCCAGCAGTTTATCGGGGGGTAGGAATTCACCCCTCCACTTT. The V and J genes are TRBV28 and TRBJ1-6; a possible D gene is TRBD1 (5 bases). Germline lookup yields CDR1 MDHEN and CDR2 SYDVKM. The CDR3 has 15 residues. V was shortened by 1 base and J by 7 bases, with 11 bases between the two germline ends.

The chain uses TRBV5-6 and TRBJ2-1; the D is unclear. The V and J ends lost 6 bases and 3 bases respectively, with 7 bases between them. This CDR3 comprises 12 residues. CDR1 is SGHDT and CDR2 is YYEEEE in the germline V gene. The CDR3, as DNA: TGTGCCAGCAATAGAGGCTACAATGAGCAGTTCTTC. The encoded protein is CASNRGYNEQFF.

The V call is TRBV5-4, the J call TRBJ1-4; 9 nucleotides match TRBD1. This CDR3 contains 14 residues. Germline lookup yields CDR1 SGHNT and CDR2 YYREEE (reference sequence). The junction had 4 bases not matched to a gene; V was cut back by 3 bases and J by 7 bases. CDR3 DNA: TGTGCCAGCAGCTCGGACAGGGGAGGTGAAAAACTGTTTTTT. This sequence encodes CASSSDRGGEKLFF.

This clone has more than one count but fewer than ten. The V gene is TRBV6-2 or TRBV6-3, the J gene TRBJ2-7, with 7 bases matching TRBD1. V lost 2 bases, J lost 1 base, and 8 bases stayed unmatched. Germline assignment: CDR1 MNHEY and CDR2 SVGEGT. The CDR3 totals 16 residues. CDR3 DNA sequence: TGTGCCAGCAGTTACCCGAACCGGGACAGATCCTACGAGCAGTACTTC. Translation gives CASSYPNRDRSYEQYF.

The V call is TRBV4-1, the J call TRBJ1-3, with D maybe TRBD1 (5 bases). CDR1 is MGHRA and CDR2 is YSYEKL in the germline V gene. Trimming stripped 3 bases from V and 0 bases from J, with 9 bases between. The CDR3 loop spans 15 amino acids. The CDR3: CASSHRQGSGNTIYF. The DNA for the CDR3 is TGCGCCAGCAGCCATCGGCAGGGCTCTGGAAACACCATATATTTT.

The chain employs TRBV6-2 or TRBV6-3 and TRBJ2-6; 8 bases fit TRBD1. CDR1 MNHEY and CDR2 SVGEGT come from the germline V gene. This CDR3 has 17 residues. V shed 4 bases and J 3 bases; nucleotides not matched to a gene: 8. The CDR3: CASSFKRTGSGANVLTF. The CDR3, as DNA: TGTGCCAGCAGTTTCAAAAGGACAGGGAGTGGGGCCAACGTCCTGACTTTC.

The rearrangement joins TRBV7-3 to TRBJ2-1; possible D gene TRBD2, 5 bases. The germline CDR1 and CDR2 sequences are SGHTA and FQGTGA. The CDR3 length is 15 residues. V lost 5 bases, J lost 0 bases, and 11 bases lay in between. The CDR3 sequence: CASSQSGSSYNEQFF. For the CDR3, the DNA is TGTGCCAGCAGCCAAAGCGGAAGCTCCTACAATGAGCAGTTCTTC.

The V and J genes are TRBV7-2 and TRBJ2-3; D might be TRBD2 (7 bases). The CDR3 spans 15 residues. CDR1 and CDR2 from the germline V gene are SGHTA and FQGNSA. Trimming cost V 2 bases and J 3 bases, with 12 bases left between them. The CDR3 DNA follows: TGTGCCAGCAGCTTAAACGGGGGGCAGACAGATACGCAGTATTTT. It encodes CASSLNGGQTDTQYF.

This clone was seen only a few times. The rearrangement links TRBV29-1 to TRBJ2-7, with TRBD2 matching over 9 bases. Trimming cost V 6 bases and J 2 bases; bases outside gene matches: 5. The CDR3 has 13 residues. Looked up from germline, CDR1 is SQVTM and CDR2 is ANQGSEA. The CDR3 DNA is TGCAGCGTAATAGCGGGAGACGCCTACGAGCAGTACTTC. Its translation is CSVIAGDAYEQYF.

This clone was observed a single time. The chain links TRBV19 to TRBJ1-5, with 7 bases identical to TRBD1. This CDR3 is 16 amino acids long. Unmatched junction bases numbered 16, after V lost 7 bases and J lost 7 bases. CDR1 is LNHDA and CDR2 is SQIVND in the germline V gene (reference sequence). CDR3 bases: TGTGCCAGTACCACTCCTCACAGGGGCCCCCAGCAGCCCCAGCATTTT. Translating gives CASTTPHRGPQQPQHF.

This CDR3 is CASSGTSGSNYEQYF. In DNA form, the CDR3 reads TGCGCCAGCAGCGGGACTAGCGGGAGTAACTACGAGCAGTACTTC. This chain joins TRBV5-1 and TRBJ2-7; 14 bases agree with TRBD2. Germline CDR1 and CDR2: SGHRS and YFSETQ. CDR3 length: 15 residues. V lost 4 bases to trimming and J lost 3 bases; unmatched junction nucleotides: 3.

The genes are TRBV18 and TRBJ2-2; unclear D gene. Germline V gene data show CDR1 as KGHSH and CDR2 as LQKENI. With 0 bases removed from V and 3 bases from J, the gap between germline ends came to 8 bases. The CDR3 length is 15 residues. This CDR3 reads CASSPPPGYTGELFF. The CDR3 nucleotides read TGTGCCAGCTCACCACCTCCAGGCTACACCGGGGAGCTGTTTTTT.

V is TRBV7-2 and J is TRBJ2-3; 8 positions match TRBD2. This CDR3 has 16 amino acids. Germline V gene sequence: CDR1 SGHTA, CDR2 FQGNSA. J lost 5 bases, V lost 2 bases, and 9 bases had no gene match. CDR3 DNA sequence: TGTGCCAGCAGCTTACAGAGCGGGAGTCGGGGAGATACGCAGTATTTT. This sequence encodes CASSLQSGSRGDTQYF. The full variable domain, completed using reference TRBV7-2 and TRBJ2-3, is GAGVSQSPSNKVTEKGKDVELRCDPISGHTALYWYRQSLGQGLEFLIYFQGNSAPDKSGLPSDRFSAERTGGSVSTLTIQRTQQEDSAVYLCASSLQSGSRGDTQYFGPGTRLTVL.

This chain connects TRBV4-2 to TRBJ1-2; a possible D gene is TRBD1 (5 bases). The CDR3 length is 14 residues. V was trimmed by 2 bases and J by 8 bases, leaving 15 bases between them. Germline V gives CDR1 LGHNA, CDR2 YNFKEQ. Here the CDR3 reads CASSQPGADRGYTF. In DNA, the CDR3 is TGTGCCAGCAGCCAACCTGGGGCGGACCGGGGCTACACCTTC.

The rearrangement links TRBV10-3 to TRBJ2-1; 12 nucleotides match TRBD2. The germline CDR1 and CDR2 sequences are ENHRY and SYGVKD. Losses at the gene ends were 7 bases for V and 5 bases for J; bases not matched to a gene: 9. The CDR3 loop spans 16 amino acids. CDR3 region: CAITRLAGVGNNEQFF. As DNA, the CDR3 is TGTGCCATCACCAGACTAGCGGGAGTCGGCAACAATGAGCAGTTCTTC.

This rearrangement joins TRBV30 to TRBJ2-4, with TRBD1 matching 7 bases. The CDR3 totals 16 residues. In germline, CDR1 is GTSNPN, CDR2 SVGIG (reference sequence). Trimming cost V 2 bases and J 2 bases; bases outside gene matches: 9. This CDR3 is CAWSPDRTGTKNIQYF. Here the CDR3 DNA reads TGTGCCTGGAGTCCAGACCGGACAGGTACCAAAAACATTCAGTACTTC.

The chain recombines TRBV19 with TRBJ1-2; 8 nucleotides match TRBD1. Germline V gene data show CDR1 as LNHDA and CDR2 as SQIVND (reference sequence). The CDR3 is 17 amino acids. The junction had 16 bases not matched to a gene; V was cut back by 6 bases and J by 4 bases. The CDR3 region has the DNA TGTGCCAGTAGCGCCCCTCCTTGGACAGGGCCTTCCTATGGCTACACCTTC. It is translated as CASSAPPWTGPSYGYTF.